This T cell receptor beta chain is drawn from a study of blood T cells in healthy people across ages. Overall study findings and caveats: Age showed a roughly linear inverse relationship with TCR beta diversity per million T cells. Reliance upon unsorted PBMCs precluded definitive naive versus antigen-experienced comparison.

PCR was performed a second time for about 7 to 11 cycles using a sample-barcoded 5' primer and a J-beta primer mix. One entry per CDR3 protein, called by TCRdb with MiXCR from the 5' RACE reads. This sample has 1.5 million or so distinct CDR3 sequences, with 40% to 45% found just once. Turning to this clonotype: Antigen: not known.

The CDR3 spans 16 residues. Looked up from germline, CDR1 is LGHNA and CDR2 is YSLEER. J was trimmed by 7 bases and V by 4 bases; bases with no gene match: 8. The sequencing input was blood. This sequence originates from a young woman in good health. The V gene is TRBV4-3, the J gene TRBJ2-1; 12 bases map to TRBD2. CDR3 loop: CASSPALAGGRNEQFF. The DNA for the CDR3 is TGCGCCAGCAGCCCCGCCCTAGCGGGGGGGCGAAATGAGCAGTTCTTC.